Listed below are T cell receptor beta chains from one sample, sequenced in a study of blood T cell repertoires in COVID-19. This table comes from immunoSEQ multiplex PCR, and its TCRdb copy is limited to in-frame clones, with some not included. The sample records roughly 130,000 clones, about 88% being singletons. Sequencing input: PBMCs or T cells enriched from blood (not recorded which). The receptors here all came from a woman aged 45 to 65 who had recovered from COVID-19. Both conserved end residues are part of each CDR3. The order of the fields is J gene, V gene, D gene, clone size, CDR3 DNA, CDR3 protein. A D gene is named only where the DNA matches it firmly. Size is stated for part of the rows, as once, few or many counts, or as a class when the clone is expanded.

J: TRBJ1-6
V: TRBV2
D: .
size: .
DNA: TGTGCCAGCAGTGAAAAGTTGGCAGGGGTGGATTCACCCCTCCACTTT
CDR3: CASSEKLAGVDSPLHF

J: TRBJ2-3
V: TRBV11-3
D: .
size: .
DNA: TGTGCCAGCAGCGAAGAGAGGGATACGCAGTATTTT
CDR3: CASSEERDTQYF

J: TRBJ1-2
V: TRBV6-5
D: TRBD1
size: .
DNA: TGTGCCAGCAGGACGGGACAGGGTTATTATGGCTACACCTTC
CDR3: CASRTGQGYYGYTF

J: TRBJ1-2
V: TRBV6-1
D: TRBD1
size: .
DNA: TGTGCCAGCAGTGAAGCCCGCAGGGGGTATGGCTACACCTTC
CDR3: CASSEARRGYGYTF

J: TRBJ2-3
V: TRBV13
D: TRBD1
size: .
DNA: TGTGCCAGCAGCGATTACTCCGGGACAGGGGCCGATACGCAGTATTTT
CDR3: CASSDYSGTGADTQYF

J: TRBJ2-2
V: TRBV7-3
D: TRBD1
size: .
DNA: TGTGCCAGCAGCTTAATAGGGACAGGGGCTGGGCCCGGGGAGCTGTTTTTT
CDR3: CASSLIGTGAGPGELFF

J: TRBJ1-4
V: TRBV5-6
D: TRBD1
size: .
DNA: TGTGCCAGCAGCAAACAGGGGGCAGGGGAAAAACTGTTTTTT
CDR3: CASSKQGAGEKLFF

J: TRBJ2-7
V: TRBV14
D: .
size: .
DNA: TGTGCCAGCAGCCAGATGTTGGGAGCTTACGAGCAGTACTTC
CDR3: CASSQMLGAYEQYF

J: TRBJ2-7
V: TRBV27
D: TRBD1
size: few
DNA: TGTGCCAGCAGTTTTACCGGGACAGGGGGAGGGTACGAGCAGTACTTC
CDR3: CASSFTGTGGGYEQYF

J: TRBJ2-7
V: TRBV6-5
D: TRBD1
size: .
DNA: TGTGCCAGTGCAGGGGGTTTGTACGAGCAGTACTTC
CDR3: CASAGGLYEQYF

J: TRBJ2-7
V: TRBV4-1
D: .
size: .
DNA: TGCGCCAGCAGGGGTAGCGGCGTCTACGAGCAGTACTTC
CDR3: CASRGSGVYEQYF

J: TRBJ1-1
V: TRBV6-1
D: .
size: .
DNA: TGTGCCAGCAGTGAGTCCAGGGCCACTGAAGCTTTCTTT
CDR3: CASSESRATEAFF

J: TRBJ2-1
V: TRBV7-9
D: .
size: .
DNA: TGTGCCAGCAGCTTAGCCGTGAATGAGCAGTTCTTC
CDR3: CASSLAVNEQFF

J: TRBJ2-7
V: TRBV5-1
D: .
size: once
DNA: TGCGCCAGCAGCTTGGTCCCTTCTTCGCCGGGGAGCTCCTACGAGCAGTACTTC
CDR3: CASSLVPSSPGSSYEQYF

J: TRBJ2-1
V: TRBV6-4
D: TRBD2
size: .
DNA: TGTGCCAGCAGTGACTCTGGCGGGGGGGCCTTTAGGGCCTACAATGAGCAGTTCTTC
CDR3: CASSDSGGGAFRAYNEQFF

J: TRBJ2-7
V: TRBV5-4
D: TRBD2
size: few
DNA: TGTGCCAGCAGCCCGCAAGAGGGACTAGCTGTCTCCGAGCAGTACTTC
CDR3: CASSPQEGLAVSEQYF

J: TRBJ2-1
V: TRBV11-3
D: TRBD2
size: .
DNA: TGTGCCAGCAGCTTAGAGCGGGGGAGCTCCTACAATGAGCAGTTCTTC
CDR3: CASSLERGSSYNEQFF

J: TRBJ1-2
V: TRBV3-1/TRBV3-2
D: TRBD1
size: .
DNA: TGTGCCAGCAGCCAAGTCTTCGGGCAGGGGGTTCGTGGCTACACCTTC
CDR3: CASSQVFGQGVRGYTF

J: TRBJ2-1
V: TRBV7-2
D: .
size: .
DNA: TGTGCCAGCAGCTTAGCGGGGGGGCTTAATGAGCAGTTCTTC
CDR3: CASSLAGGLNEQFF

J: TRBJ2-5
V: TRBV7-6
D: TRBD2
size: .
DNA: TGTGCCAGCAGCTCTGGCGGGGGGGCCGGAGAGACCCAGTACTTC
CDR3: CASSSGGGAGETQYF

J: TRBJ2-7
V: TRBV18
D: .
size: .
DNA: TGTGCCAGCTCACCGCCCAGGGGAGTTCGCGAGCAGTACTTC
CDR3: CASSPPRGVREQYF

J: TRBJ1-1
V: TRBV9
D: .
size: .
DNA: TGTGCCAGCAGTCCGCCCGGAGGCATGAACACTGAAGCTTTCTTT
CDR3: CASSPPGGMNTEAFF

J: TRBJ1-6
V: TRBV7-9
D: .
size: .
DNA: TGTGCCAGCAGCTTGTGGGACACGGATAATTCACCCCTCCACTTT
CDR3: CASSLWDTDNSPLHF

J: TRBJ1-2
V: TRBV21-1
D: .
size: few
DNA: TGTGCCAGCAGCACTCGCCGGGACAGACCCCGGGGCTATGGCTACACCTTC
CDR3: CASSTRRDRPRGYGYTF

J: TRBJ1-5
V: TRBV11-2
D: TRBD1
size: few
DNA: TGTGCCAGCAGCGCGGGACAGATTAATCAGCCCCAGCATTTT
CDR3: CASSAGQINQPQHF

J: TRBJ1-4
V: TRBV12-3/TRBV12-4
D: .
size: .
DNA: TGTGCCAGCAGTCCGCAGGGGCAAAAACTGTTTTTT
CDR3: CASSPQGQKLFF

J: TRBJ2-7
V: TRBV7-3
D: TRBD2
size: .
DNA: TGTGCCAGCAGCTTAACGGCGGCTAGCGGATTCTACGAGCAGTACTTC
CDR3: CASSLTAASGFYEQYF

J: TRBJ2-1
V: TRBV11-3
D: TRBD2
size: .
DNA: TGTGCCAGCAGCTTAGCGGGGGGTTATTACAATGAGCAGTTCTTC
CDR3: CASSLAGGYYNEQFF

J: TRBJ2-1
V: TRBV7-3
D: TRBD1
size: .
DNA: TGTGCCAGCAGCGCGACAGGGGGGTCAAACAATGAGCAGTTCTTC
CDR3: CASSATGGSNNEQFF

J: TRBJ1-2
V: TRBV5-4
D: .
size: .
DNA: TGTGCCAGCAGCTTTGGCAGGGGTGTGTCCGGCTACACCTTC
CDR3: CASSFGRGVSGYTF

J: TRBJ2-3
V: TRBV9
D: TRBD2
size: .
DNA: TGTGCCAGCAGCGTAGCTGGGACTAGCGCAGATACGCAGTATTTT
CDR3: CASSVAGTSADTQYF

J: TRBJ1-2
V: TRBV7-9
D: .
size: .
DNA: TGTGCCAGCAGCTTAGTAGACAGTCAAGATTATGGCTACACCTTC
CDR3: CASSLVDSQDYGYTF

J: TRBJ1-2
V: TRBV2
D: .
size: .
DNA: TGTGCCAGCAGTGTGGCAGGGCCGGATGGCTACACCTTC
CDR3: CASSVAGPDGYTF

J: TRBJ2-1
V: TRBV7-2
D: TRBD2
size: .
DNA: TGTGCCAGCAGCTTACAGACTAGCGGAACTAATGAGCAGTTCTTC
CDR3: CASSLQTSGTNEQFF

J: TRBJ2-2
V: TRBV19
D: TRBD1
size: .
DNA: TGTGCCAGTACCCTCACCGGGACAGCGAACACCGGGGAGCTGTTTTTT
CDR3: CASTLTGTANTGELFF

J: TRBJ1-4
V: TRBV5-8
D: .
size: .
DNA: TGTGCCAGCAGCTTGGGAACAGCAACTAATGAAAAACTGTTTTTT
CDR3: CASSLGTATNEKLFF

J: TRBJ2-6
V: TRBV19
D: TRBD1
size: .
DNA: TGTGCCAGTAGTATCGACCGACAGGGCAGCTCTGGGGCCAACGTCCTGACTTTC
CDR3: CASSIDRQGSSGANVLTF